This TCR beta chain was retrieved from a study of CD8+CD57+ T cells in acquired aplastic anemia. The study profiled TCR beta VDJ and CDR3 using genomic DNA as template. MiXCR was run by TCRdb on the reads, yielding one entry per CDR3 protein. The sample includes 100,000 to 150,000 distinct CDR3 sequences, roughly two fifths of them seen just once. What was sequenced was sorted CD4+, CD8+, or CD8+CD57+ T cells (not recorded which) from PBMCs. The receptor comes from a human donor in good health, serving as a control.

CDR3 sequence: CSARSGVGGNEQFF. The CDR3 region has the DNA TGCAGTGCTAGGTCAGGGGTTGGAGGCAATGAGCAGTTCTTC. The chain couples TRBV20-1 to TRBJ2-1; tentatively, D is TRBD1 (6 bases). Trimming cost V 3 bases and J 6 bases, with 15 bases left between them. The CDR3 sequence is 14 residues long. Germline lookup yields CDR1 DFQATT and CDR2 SNEGSKA (reference sequence).